Following are 16 T cell receptor beta chains from one sample sequenced in a study of lymphopenia after photon versus proton radiotherapy. TCRdb keeps only in-frame clones here, not all; method: immunoSEQ multiplex PCR. The sample yields 40,000 or so clones, approximately 90% seen once. The starting material was peripheral blood, obtained from a patient treated with photon-based radiotherapy. These receptors were taken from a man between 60 and 75 years old with cholangiocarcinoma.

V gene TRBV2 combines with J gene TRBJ2-5, with unresolved D. Trimming shortened V by 6 bases and J by 1 base, and 12 bases separated the two germline ends. The CDR3 runs to 14 residues. Germline CDR1 SNHLY, CDR2 FYNNEI. The CDR3 DNA reads TGTGCCAGCAGGTCAGACCAGGTCCAAGAGACCCAGTACTTC. Translation: CASRSDQVQETQYF.

The chain recombines TRBV7-9 with TRBJ1-2; D is unclear. In germline, CDR1 is SEHNR, CDR2 FQNEAQ (reference sequence). The CDR3 spans 12 residues. V lost 5 bases and J lost 5, with 9 bases in between. This CDR3 is CASSLPGYGYTF. CDR3 nucleotide sequence: TGTGCCAGCAGCCTGCCCGGGTATGGCTACACCTTC.

The chain combines TRBV15 with TRBJ2-2; D might be TRBD2 (5 bases). Trimming stripped 0 bases from V and 0 bases from J, with 11 bases between. The CDR3 is 17 residues long. Germline lookup yields CDR1 LNHNV and CDR2 YYDKDF (reference sequence). The CDR3 DNA follows: TGTGCCACCAGCAGAGATAGCGATGGAGCGAACACCGGGGAGCTGTTTTTT. Translation gives CATSRDSDGANTGELFF.

The V call is TRBV19, the J call TRBJ2-3; tentative D call: TRBD2 (5 bases). Germline loops: CDR1 LNHDA, CDR2 SQIVND (reference sequence). The germline V and J ends were trimmed by 6 bases and 5 bases, with 6 bases remaining between them. The CDR3 totals 11 residues. CDR3 in DNA: TGTGCCAGTAGCGGAGGAGATACGCAGTATTTT. The encoded protein is CASSGGDTQYF.

The chain uses TRBV11-2 and TRBJ1-5; 7 positions agree with TRBD1. CDR1 and CDR2 from the germline V gene are SGHAT and FQNNGV. V shed 1 base, J shed 4 bases, and the junction held 4 bases outside the gene matches. The CDR3 contains 15 residues. The CDR3 reads CASSLGDRENQPQHF. The CDR3 coding sequence is TGTGCCAGCAGCTTAGGAGACAGGGAGAATCAGCCCCAGCATTTT.

The CDR3 DNA reads TGTGCCAGCAGCTTAGCAGCGGGAGCCCCCACTAACACCGGGGAGCTGTTTTTT. Amino acids: CASSLAAGAPTNTGELFF. The chain has TRBV7-8 and TRBJ2-2, with TRBD2 identical over 8 bases. Germline values: CDR1 SGHVS, CDR2 FQNEAQ. This CDR3 comprises 18 residues. Trimming at V came to 0 bases and at J to 2 bases, leaving 8 bases not matched to a gene.

This chain connects TRBV5-1 to TRBJ2-1; 7 positions match TRBD2. The CDR3 length is 16 residues. The germline V gene has CDR1 SGHRS and CDR2 YFSETQ. J gave up 1 base and V 3 bases, and 7 bases lay outside the gene matches. The CDR3 sequence: CASSSGTINSYNEQFF. The CDR3 coding sequence is TGCGCCAGCAGCTCCGGGACTATCAATTCCTACAATGAGCAGTTCTTC.

The chain joins TRBV4-3 to TRBJ1-5, with no clear D. Germline V gene lookup returns CDR1 LGHNA and CDR2 YSLEER. The ends were cut back, 0 bases at V and 7 bases at J, with 10 bases in the middle. The CDR3 has 14 amino acids. The CDR3: CASSQDLFRQPQHF. The CDR3 coding sequence is TGCGCCAGCAGCCAAGATTTGTTCCGCCAGCCCCAGCATTTT.

The chain links TRBV7-3 to TRBJ2-1; D possibly corresponds to TRBD1 (6 bases). CDR1 SGHTA and CDR2 FQGTGA come from the germline V gene. Trimming took 5 bases from V and 5 from J, leaving 13 bases between them. The CDR3 spans 14 residues. CDR3 coding DNA: TGTGCCAGCAGCCGGGGACACCTGAACAATGAGCAGTTCTTC. It codes for CASSRGHLNNEQFF. The full variable domain, its missing parts supplied by reference TRBV7-3 and TRBJ2-1, is GAGVSQTPSNKVTEKGKYVELRCDPISGHTALYWYRQSLGQGPEFLIYFQGTGAADDSGLPNDRFFAVRPEGSVSTLKIQRTERGDSAVYLCASSRGHLNNEQFFGPGTRLTVL.

In its sample, this clone was seen once. The rearrangement links TRBV2 to TRBJ2-7, with D unresolved. The V gene lost 1 base and the J gene lost 0 bases, with 10 bases spanning the gap. The length of the CDR3 is 15 residues. In germline, CDR1 is SNHLY, CDR2 FYNNEI. The chain's CDR3 is CASSEDRRISYEQYF. As DNA, the CDR3 is TGTGCCAGCAGTGAAGACCGACGGATCTCCTACGAGCAGTACTTC.

The CDR3 spells CATSSGQPPEAFF. CDR3 bases: TGTGCCACCAGCAGTGGACAGCCTCCTGAAGCTTTCTTT. This rearrangement joins TRBV15 to TRBJ1-1; a possible D gene is TRBD1 (6 bases). The germline gives CDR1 LNHNV, CDR2 YYDKDF (reference sequence). V lost 3 bases and J lost 6, with 11 bases in between. The CDR3 sequence is 13 residues long.

This chain connects TRBV13 to TRBJ2-3; D gene unclear. Looked up from germline, CDR1 is PRHDT and CDR2 is FYEKMQ (reference sequence). The CDR3 is 12 amino acids. V was cut by 5 bases and J by 4 bases, with 7 bases left in between. This chain's CDR3 is CASSNAPDTQYF. CDR3 nucleotides: TGTGCCAGCAGCAACGCGCCAGATACGCAGTATTTT.

This chain joins TRBV7-3 and TRBJ1-1; weak D call: TRBD1 (6 bases). Trimming left V 6 bases short and J 4 bases short, with 21 bases between. Germline CDR1 is SGHTA and CDR2 is FQGTGA. The CDR3 length is 16 residues. In nucleotides, the CDR3 is TGTGCCAGCAGAAGGTCGGGAGAACAGGGTGCCACTGAAGCTTTCTTT. As protein: CASRRSGEQGATEAFF.

V usage is TRBV5-1 and J usage is TRBJ2-3; 10 nucleotides align to TRBD1. V lost 3 bases and J lost 2; bases outside the gene matches: 3. Germline lookup yields CDR1 SGHRS and CDR2 YFSETQ. CDR3 length: 15 amino acids. The CDR3 spells CASSSGTGVTDTQYF. DNA of the CDR3: TGCGCCAGCAGCTCCGGGACAGGGGTCACAGATACGCAGTATTTT.

A few counts support this clone. V usage is TRBV7-9 and J usage is TRBJ2-7; D possibly corresponds to TRBD2 (5 bases). Germline V gene lookup returns CDR1 SEHNR and CDR2 FQNEAQ (reference sequence). V lost 5 bases, J lost 0 bases, and 5 bases lay in between. The CDR3 runs 12 residues. The CDR3, as DNA: TGTGCCAGCAGCGAGGGCTCCTACGAGCAGTACTTC. Translated, it gives CASSEGSYEQYF.

This clone was counted once. The gene calls are TRBV6-1 and TRBJ2-1; D gene unclear. Trimming stripped 2 bases from V and 6 bases from J, with 17 bases between. Germline CDR1 and CDR2: MNHNS and SASEGT. The CDR3 is 16 amino acids. CDR3 in DNA: TGTGCCAGCAGTGAAAATAAAGGTTACGGCGTCAATGAGCAGTTCTTC. This encodes CASSENKGYGVNEQFF.